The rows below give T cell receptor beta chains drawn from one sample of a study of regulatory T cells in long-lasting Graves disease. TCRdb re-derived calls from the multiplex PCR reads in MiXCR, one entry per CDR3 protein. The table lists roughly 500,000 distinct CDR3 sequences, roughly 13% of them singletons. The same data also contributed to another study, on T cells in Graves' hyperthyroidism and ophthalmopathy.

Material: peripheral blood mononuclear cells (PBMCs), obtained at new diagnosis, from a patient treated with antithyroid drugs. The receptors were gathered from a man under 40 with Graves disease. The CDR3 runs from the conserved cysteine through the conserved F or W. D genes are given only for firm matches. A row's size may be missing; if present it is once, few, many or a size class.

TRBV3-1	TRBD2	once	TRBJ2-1	TGTACCAGACCTACCGGGACTAGCGGCTCCTACAATGAGCAGTTCTTC	CTRPTGTSGSYNEQFF
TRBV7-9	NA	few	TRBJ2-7	TGTGCCAGCAGCTTAAGTCCTGGAAACTACGAGCAGTACTTC	CASSLSPGNYEQYF
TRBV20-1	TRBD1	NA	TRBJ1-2	TGCAGTGCTCGACTTTCATCCGGGACAGGGAGGGGCTACACCTTC	CSARLSSGTGRGYTF
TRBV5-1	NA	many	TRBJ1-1	TGCGCCAGCAGCTTGGATGGCAGGAAGAACACTGAAGCTTTCTTT	CASSLDGRKNTEAFF
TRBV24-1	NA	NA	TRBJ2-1	TGTGCCACCAGTGATGCTGGAGGGGGGACGGTGAGAAATGAGCAGTTCTTC	CATSDAGGGTVRNEQFF
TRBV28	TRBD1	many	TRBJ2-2	TGTGCCAGCAGGGAAACAGGGGTGCTGGACACCGGGGAGCTGTTTTTT	CASRETGVLDTGELFF
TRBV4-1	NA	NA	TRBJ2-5	TGCGCCAGCAGCCGCCGAGGGGGGAGGGAGACCCAGTACTTC	CASSRRGGRETQYF
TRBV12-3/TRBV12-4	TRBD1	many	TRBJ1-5	TGTGCCAGCAGTTCGACAGGGGTCGGTCAGCCCCAGCATTTT	CASSSTGVGQPQHF
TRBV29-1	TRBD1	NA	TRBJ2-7	TGCAGCGTTGAAGATCGGGAGACAGGGGGTTACGAGCAGTACTTC	CSVEDRETGGYEQYF
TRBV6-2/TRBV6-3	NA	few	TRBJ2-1	TGTGCCAGCAGAGGAAGGGAGCAGTTCTTC	CASRGREQFF
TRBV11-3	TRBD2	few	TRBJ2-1	TGTGCCAGCAGCACCCAAGGGGAGGGAGGAGGTGCCTACAATGAGCAGTTCTTC	CASSTQGEGGGAYNEQFF
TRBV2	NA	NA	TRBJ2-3	TGTGCCAGCATCTGGGTTGGCGGGGTCTCAGATACGCAGTATTTT	CASIWVGGVSDTQYF
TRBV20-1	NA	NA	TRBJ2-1	TGCAGTGCTAGCCTTGAAACCTACAATGAGCAGTTCTTC	CSASLETYNEQFF
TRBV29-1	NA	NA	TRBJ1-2	TGCAGCGCGTCCCCCGGGGTTGGGAACTATGGCTACACCTTC	CSASPGVGNYGYTF